The subject of this entry is one T cell receptor beta chain. The antigen remains undetermined. The record originates from a study of cytomegalovirus exposure and HLA in healthy donors. The study's findings and limits: Using the classifier, cytomegalovirus status was reportedly diagnosed with high specificity and sensitivity.

The table came from immunoSEQ multiplex PCR; TCRdb's copy has only in-frame clones and leaves some out. The repertoire holds about 82,000 clones, with 93% as singletons. The donors were members of the validation cohort comprising over 100 subjects, separate from the roughly 690-subject first cohort. V lost 3 bases to trimming and J lost 3 bases, with 11 bases between them. Per germline, CDR1 LNHDA and CDR2 SQIVND (reference sequence). The CDR3 length is 14 residues. The source is a young man in good health and CMV-seronegative. The sequenced sample was PBMCs. J is TRBJ1-1 and V is TRBV19; perhaps TRBD1 as D (5 bases). Here the CDR3 DNA reads TGTGCCAGTAGTATGATTCCGGGGGACACTGAAGCTTTCTTT. Translated, it gives CASSMIPGDTEAFF.